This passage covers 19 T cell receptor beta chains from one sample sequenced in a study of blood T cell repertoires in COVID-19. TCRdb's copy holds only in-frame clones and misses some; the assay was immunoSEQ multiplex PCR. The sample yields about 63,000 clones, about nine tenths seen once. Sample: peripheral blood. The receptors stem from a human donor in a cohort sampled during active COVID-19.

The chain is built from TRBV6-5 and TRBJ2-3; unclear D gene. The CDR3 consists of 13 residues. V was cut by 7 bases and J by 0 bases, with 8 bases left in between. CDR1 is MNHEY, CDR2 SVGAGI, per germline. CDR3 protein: CASNEVSTDTQYF. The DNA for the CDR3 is TGTGCCAGCAACGAGGTCAGCACAGATACGCAGTATTTT.

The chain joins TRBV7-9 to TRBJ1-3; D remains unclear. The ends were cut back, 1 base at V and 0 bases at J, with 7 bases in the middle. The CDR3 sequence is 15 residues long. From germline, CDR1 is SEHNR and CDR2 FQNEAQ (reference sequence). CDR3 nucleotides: TGTGCCAGCAGCTTAGACAGATCCTCTGGAAACACCATATATTTT. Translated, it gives CASSLDRSSGNTIYF.

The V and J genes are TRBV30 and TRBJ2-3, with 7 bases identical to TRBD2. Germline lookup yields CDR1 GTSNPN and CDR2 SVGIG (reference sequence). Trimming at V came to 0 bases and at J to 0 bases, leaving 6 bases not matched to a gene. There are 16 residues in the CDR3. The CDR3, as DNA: TGTGCCTGGAGTGTGGGAGGGGCGTCTAGCACAGATACGCAGTATTTT. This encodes CAWSVGGASSTDTQYF.

The CDR3 spells CASSFGGGQHYGYTF. The CDR3 DNA is TGTGCCAGCAGCTTCGGCGGTGGACAGCACTATGGCTACACCTTC. The V and J genes are TRBV5-6 and TRBJ1-2, with a weak D call TRBD1 (6 bases). Germline V gene data show CDR1 as SGHDT and CDR2 as YYEEEE. Trimming removed 2 bases from V and 3 bases from J, with 14 bases in between. The CDR3 consists of 15 residues. The whole variable domain, filled in from reference TRBV5-6 and TRBJ1-2, reads DAGVTQSPTHLIKTRGQQVTLRCSPKSGHDTVSWYQQALGQGPQFIFQYYEEEERQRGNFPDRFSGHQFPNYSSELNVNALLLGDSALYLCASSFGGGQHYGYTFGSGTRLTVV.

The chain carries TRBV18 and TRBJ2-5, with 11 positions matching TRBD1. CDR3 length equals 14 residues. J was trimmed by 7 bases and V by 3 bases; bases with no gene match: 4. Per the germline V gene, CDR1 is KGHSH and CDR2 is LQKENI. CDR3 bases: TGTGCCAGCTCACCCGGACAGGGGGCGATGACCCAGTACTTC. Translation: CASSPGQGAMTQYF.

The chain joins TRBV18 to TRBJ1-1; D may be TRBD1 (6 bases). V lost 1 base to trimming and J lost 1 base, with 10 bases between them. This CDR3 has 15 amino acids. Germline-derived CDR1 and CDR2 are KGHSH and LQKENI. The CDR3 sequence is CASSPQGQRNTEAFF. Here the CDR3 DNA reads TGTGCCAGCTCACCACAGGGACAACGGAACACTGAAGCTTTCTTT.

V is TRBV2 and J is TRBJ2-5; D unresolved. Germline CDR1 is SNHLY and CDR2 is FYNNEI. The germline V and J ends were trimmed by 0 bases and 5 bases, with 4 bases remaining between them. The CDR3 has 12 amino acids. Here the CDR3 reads CASSEALETQYF. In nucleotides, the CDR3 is TGTGCCAGCAGTGAAGCCCTCGAGACCCAGTACTTC. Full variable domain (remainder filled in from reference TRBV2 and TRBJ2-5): EPEVTQTPSHQVTQMGQEVILRCVPISNHLYFYWYRQILGQKVEFLVSFYNNEISEKSEIFDDQFSVERPDGSNFTLKIRSTKLEDSAMYFCASSEALETQYFGPGTRLLVL.

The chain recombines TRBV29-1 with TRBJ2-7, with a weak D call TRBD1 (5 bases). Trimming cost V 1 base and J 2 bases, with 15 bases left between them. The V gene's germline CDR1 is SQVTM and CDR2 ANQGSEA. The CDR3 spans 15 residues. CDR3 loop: CSVEGRAGRTYEQYF. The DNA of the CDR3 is TGCAGCGTTGAAGGGCGCGCAGGGCGAACCTACGAGCAGTACTTC.

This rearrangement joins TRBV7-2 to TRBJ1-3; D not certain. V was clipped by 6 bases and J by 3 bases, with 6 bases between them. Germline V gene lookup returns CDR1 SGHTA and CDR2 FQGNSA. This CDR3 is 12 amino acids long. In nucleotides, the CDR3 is TGTGCCAGCAGTCTTTATGGAAACACCATATATTTT. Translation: CASSLYGNTIYF.

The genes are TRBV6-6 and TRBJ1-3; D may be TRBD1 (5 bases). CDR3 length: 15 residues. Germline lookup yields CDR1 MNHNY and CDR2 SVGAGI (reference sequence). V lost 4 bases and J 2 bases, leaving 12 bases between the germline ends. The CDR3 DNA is TGTGCCAGCAGTTTAGCAGGGACTGCTGGAAACACCATATATTTT. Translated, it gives CASSLAGTAGNTIYF.

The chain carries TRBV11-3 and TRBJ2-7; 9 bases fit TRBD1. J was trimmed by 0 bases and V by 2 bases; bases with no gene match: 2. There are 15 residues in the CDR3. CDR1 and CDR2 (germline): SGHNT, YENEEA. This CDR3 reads CASSLTGGSSYEQYF. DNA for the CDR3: TGTGCCAGCAGCTTAACAGGGGGCAGCTCCTACGAGCAGTACTTC.

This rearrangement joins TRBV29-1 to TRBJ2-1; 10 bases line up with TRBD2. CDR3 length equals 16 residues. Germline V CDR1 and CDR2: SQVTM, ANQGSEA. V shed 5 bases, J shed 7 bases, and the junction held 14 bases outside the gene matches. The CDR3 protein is CSVRIPGLAQKNEQFF. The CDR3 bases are TGCAGCGTTCGGATTCCGGGACTAGCGCAGAAGAATGAGCAGTTCTTC.

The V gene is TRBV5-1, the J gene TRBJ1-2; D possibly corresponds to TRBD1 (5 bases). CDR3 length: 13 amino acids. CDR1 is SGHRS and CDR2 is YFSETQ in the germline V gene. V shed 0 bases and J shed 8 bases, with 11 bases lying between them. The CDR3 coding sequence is TGCGCCAGCAGCTTGGATGGGGGGGTCGGCTACACCTTC. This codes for CASSLDGGVGYTF.

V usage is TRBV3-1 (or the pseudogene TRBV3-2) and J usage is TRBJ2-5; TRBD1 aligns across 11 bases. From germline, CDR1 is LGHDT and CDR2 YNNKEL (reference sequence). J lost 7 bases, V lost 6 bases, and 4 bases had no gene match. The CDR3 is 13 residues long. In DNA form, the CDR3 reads TGTGCCAGCAGTCCGGACAGGGGGCCGACCCAGTACTTC. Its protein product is CASSPDRGPTQYF.

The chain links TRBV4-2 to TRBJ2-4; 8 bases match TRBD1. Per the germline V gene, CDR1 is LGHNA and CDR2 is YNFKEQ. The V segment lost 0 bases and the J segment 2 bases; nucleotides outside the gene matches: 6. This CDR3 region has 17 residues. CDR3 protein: CASSQDGTGGSKNIQYF. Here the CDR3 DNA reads TGTGCCAGCAGCCAAGATGGTACAGGGGGTTCCAAAAACATTCAGTACTTC.

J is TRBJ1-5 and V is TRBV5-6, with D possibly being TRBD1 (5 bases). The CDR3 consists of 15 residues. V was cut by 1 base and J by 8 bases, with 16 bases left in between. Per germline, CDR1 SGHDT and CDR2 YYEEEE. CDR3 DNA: TGTGCCAGCAGCTTGCGAGCAGGGCAAGCAAAGCCCCAGCATTTT. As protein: CASSLRAGQAKPQHF.

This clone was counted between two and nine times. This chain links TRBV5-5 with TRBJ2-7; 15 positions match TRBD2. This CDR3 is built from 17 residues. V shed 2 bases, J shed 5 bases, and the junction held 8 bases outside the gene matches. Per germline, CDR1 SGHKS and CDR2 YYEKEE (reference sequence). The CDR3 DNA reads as TGTGCCAGCAGCTTCGGACTAGCGGGAGGGCCGGTAAACGAGCAGTACTTC. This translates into CASSFGLAGGPVNEQYF.

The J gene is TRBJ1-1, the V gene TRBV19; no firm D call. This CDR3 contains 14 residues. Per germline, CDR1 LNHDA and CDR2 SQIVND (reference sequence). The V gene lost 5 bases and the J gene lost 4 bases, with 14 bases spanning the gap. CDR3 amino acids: CASSVLLLGTEAFF. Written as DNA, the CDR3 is TGTGCCAGTAGTGTCTTACTTCTAGGCACTGAAGCTTTCTTT.

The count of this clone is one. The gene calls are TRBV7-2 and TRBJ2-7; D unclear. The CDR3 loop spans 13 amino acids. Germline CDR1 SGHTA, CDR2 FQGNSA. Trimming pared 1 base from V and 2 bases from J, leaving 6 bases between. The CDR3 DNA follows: TGTGCCAGCAGCTTAGTAGCAGCCTACGAGCAGTACTTC. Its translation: CASSLVAAYEQYF.